This passage covers 6 T cell receptor beta chains from one sample sequenced in a study of regulatory T cells in long-lasting Graves disease. Construction of TCR beta libraries relied on iRepertoire HTBI primers and on Arm-PCR targeting CDR3 regions. Using its own MiXCR run on the multiplex PCR reads, TCRdb lists one record per CDR3 protein. The sample shows a few hundred thousand distinct CDR3 sequences, less than 25% of them seen only once. Time point indicated: persistent/refractory GD, antithyroid drugs over 5 years with positive TRAb. From RNA extracted from PBMCs, the TCR library was made. The specimen was peripheral blood mononuclear cells (PBMCs), collected when the disease was refractory, from a patient treated with antithyroid drugs. The source is a female donor with Graves disease.

This clonotype was found many times. The chain links TRBV2 to TRBJ2-7, with a weak D call TRBD1 (5 bases). Germline V gene data show CDR1 as SNHLY and CDR2 as FYNNEI. V lost 2 bases, J lost 1 base, and 12 bases lay in between. This CDR3 is 15 amino acids long. In DNA form, the CDR3 reads TGTGCCAGCAGTGAAACATGGGCAGGGTCCTACGAGCAGTACTTC. It yields the protein CASSETWAGSYEQYF. The whole variable domain, filled in from reference TRBV2 and TRBJ2-7, reads EPEVTQTPSHQVTQMGQEVILRCVPISNHLYFYWYRQILGQKVEFLVSFYNNEISEKSEIFDDQFSVERPDGSNFTLKIRSTKLEDSAMYFCASSETWAGSYEQYFGPGTRLTVT.

This chain links TRBV3-1 with TRBJ2-7, with D perhaps matching TRBD1 (6 bases). V lost 2 bases to trimming and J lost 0 bases, with 14 bases between them. Germline V lookup: CDR1 LGHDT, CDR2 YNNKEL (reference sequence). This CDR3 contains 16 residues. CDR3 bases: TGTGCCAGCAGCCAATTCGGCAGGGGCTACTCCTACGAGCAGTACTTC. The encoded protein is CASSQFGRGYSYEQYF.

The chain employs TRBV7-9 and TRBJ1-1; TRBD1 matches 10 bases. Trimming removed 0 bases from V and 2 bases from J; junction bases left unmatched: 6. This CDR3 has 17 residues. The germline CDR1 and CDR2 sequences are SEHNR and FQNEAQ (reference sequence). The CDR3 spells CASSLASTGGRNTEAFF. CDR3 sequence (DNA): TGTGCCAGCAGCTTAGCCTCGACAGGGGGCCGTAACACTGAAGCTTTCTTT.

The chain joins TRBV19 to TRBJ2-1; 13 bases map to TRBD2. The germline CDR1 and CDR2 sequences are LNHDA and SQIVND (reference sequence). The V segment lost 7 bases and the J segment 3 bases; nucleotides outside the gene matches: 6. This CDR3 contains 16 residues. The CDR3 region is CASKRLAGGSYNEQFF. The CDR3 bases are TGTGCCAGTAAACGACTAGCGGGAGGAAGCTACAATGAGCAGTTCTTC.

This CDR3 reads CASSQTGSADQPQHF. In DNA, the CDR3 is TGTGCCAGCAGCCAAACGGGTTCGGCAGATCAGCCCCAGCATTTT. The gene calls are TRBV3-1 and TRBJ1-5; no reliable D call. Germline loops: CDR1 LGHDT, CDR2 YNNKEL (reference sequence). V was shortened by 2 bases and J by 5 bases, with 13 bases between the two germline ends. The length of the CDR3 is 15 residues. Filled out from reference TRBV3-1 and TRBJ1-5, the complete variable domain reads DTAVSQTPKYLVTQMGNDKSIKCEQNLGHDTMYWYKQDSKKFLKIMFSYNNKELIINETVPNRFSPKSPDKAHLNLHINSLELGDSAVYFCASSQTGSADQPQHFGDGTRLSIL.

This clonotype was seen a handful of times. V and J are TRBV6-1 and TRBJ2-2; D is perhaps TRBD2 (5 bases). The length of the CDR3 is 13 residues. The V end was cut by 7 bases, the J end by 4 bases, with 10 bases between. The germline gives CDR1 MNHNS, CDR2 SASEGT. Written as DNA, the CDR3 is TGTGCCAGCACCACGGGGAGCACCGGGGAGCTGTTTTTT. This encodes CASTTGSTGELFF.